This entry describes one T cell receptor (beta chain). Its antigen is undetermined. The data are from a study of OX40 agonist ivuxolimab in advanced cancers. Study at large: Administration of intravenous ivuxolimab to patients occurred every 2 weeks at 0.01 to 10 mg/kg. Dose-escalation patients were diagnosed with hepatocellular carcinoma, melanoma, renal cell cancer or head and neck cancer.

Study-level findings and limits: Fewer expanded clones were found on average in CD4+ than in CD8+ T cells. In the 0.1-3.0 mg/kg groups, partial responders showed among the lowest expansion.

Profiling relied on immunoSEQ multiplex PCR, and the TCRdb table lists in-frame clones only, not all of them. The data show approximately 62,000 clones, over 90% seen once. The sample in question was CD4+ or CD8+ T cells sorted from blood, obtained in a trial of the OX40 agonist ivuxolimab. This sequence originates from an adult with an advanced solid tumor such as melanoma, head and neck, liver or kidney cancer.

In DNA form, the CDR3 reads TGTGCCAGCAGCTCAAGACAGGGGGTGAACTATGGCTACACCTTC. Its translation is CASSSRQGVNYGYTF. The rearrangement uses TRBV7-9 and TRBJ1-2; 9 bases match TRBD1. Losses at the gene ends were 4 bases for V and 2 bases for J; bases not matched to a gene: 5. The CDR3 spans 15 residues. CDR1 and CDR2 (germline): SEHNR, FQNEAQ (reference sequence).